Presented here are 24 T cell receptor beta chains from one specimen sequenced in a study of blood T cell repertoires in COVID-19. Generated by immunoSEQ multiplex PCR, the TCRdb table keeps only in-frame clones and is missing some. The data hold some 180,000 clones, with roughly 80% observed a single time. The specimen sequenced was peripheral blood. The origin of the receptors is a man aged 55-75 years with acute or convalescent COVID-19.

The sample holds a few counts of this clone. The genes are TRBV28 and TRBJ2-7; 7 nucleotides align to TRBD1. The CDR3 has 17 residues. Germline V lookup: CDR1 MDHEN, CDR2 SYDVKM. The V segment lost 10 bases and the J segment 0 bases; nucleotides outside the gene matches: 18. CDR3 region: CATEEVGKGAPSYEQYF. DNA of the CDR3: TGTGCCACCGAGGAAGTTGGTAAGGGGGCCCCCTCCTACGAGCAGTACTTC. Filled out from reference TRBV28 and TRBJ2-7, the complete variable domain reads DVKVTQSSRYLVKRTGEKVFLECVQDMDHENMFWYRQDPGLGLRLIYFSYDVKMKEKGDIPEGYSVSREKKERFSLILESASTNQTSMYLCATEEVGKGAPSYEQYFGPGTRLTVT.

The V call is TRBV27, the J call TRBJ2-6; TRBD1 might be the D (6 bases). Per the germline V gene, CDR1 is MNHEY and CDR2 is SMNVEV (reference sequence). This CDR3 is 16 amino acids long. V lost 6 bases to trimming and J lost 0 bases, with 12 bases between them. The CDR3 DNA sequence: TGTGCCAGCAGAAAAGCGGACAGCTCTGGGGCCAACGTCCTGACTTTC. Amino acid sequence: CASRKADSSGANVLTF.

The chain joins TRBV12-3 or TRBV12-4 to TRBJ2-7, with TRBD2 as a possible D gene (6 bases). The CDR3 runs to 11 residues. Trimming removed 4 bases from V and 10 bases from J, with 11 bases in between. CDR3 residues: CASSSTGVQYF. The CDR3 DNA is TGTGCCAGCAGTTCAACGGGGGTCCAGTACTTC.

This sequence joins TRBV10-3 and TRBJ1-2; 7 bases line up with TRBD1. After removal of 4 bases from V and 4 bases from J, the junction contained 3 bases not matched to a gene. This CDR3 region has 13 residues. Germline values: CDR1 ENHRY, CDR2 SYGVKD. This CDR3 reads CAISGQGGYGYTF. The CDR3 nucleotides are TGTGCCATCAGTGGACAGGGAGGCTATGGCTACACCTTC.

The rearrangement joins TRBV3-1 (or the pseudogene TRBV3-2) to TRBJ1-5; possible D gene TRBD1, 5 bases. The germline CDR1 and CDR2 sequences are LGHDT and YNNKEL (reference sequence). The CDR3 contains 17 residues. V lost 4 bases and J lost 2, with 18 bases in between. CDR3 region: CASSPQFKGRGNQPQHF. The CDR3 DNA reads TGTGCCAGCAGCCCCCAATTCAAGGGCAGGGGCAATCAGCCCCAGCATTTT.

V gene TRBV19 combines with J gene TRBJ1-4, with D perhaps TRBD1 (6 bases). Between the trimmed V and J ends, which lost 8 bases and 7 bases, there was a span of 23 bases. CDR1 LNHDA and CDR2 SQIVND come from the germline V gene (reference sequence). This CDR3 has 16 amino acids. Written as DNA, the CDR3 is TGTGCCAGTCGGACAGCCTTAAGAGGGGCTCGTGAAAAACTGTTTTTT. Translated, it gives CASRTALRGAREKLFF.

J is TRBJ1-2 and V is TRBV6-5; TRBD1 might be the D (5 bases). Trimming took off 4 bases at V and 4 bases at J, with 16 bases between the two ends. Per germline, CDR1 MNHEY and CDR2 SVGAGI. This CDR3 comprises 15 residues. The CDR3 sequence is CASSSGLSGSYGYTF. Here the CDR3 DNA reads TGTGCCAGCAGTTCGGGTCTGTCAGGGTCCTATGGCTACACCTTC.

The chain is built from TRBV7-8 and TRBJ2-3; 16 bases fit TRBD2. J lost 5 bases, V lost 5 bases, and 7 bases had no gene match. The germline CDR1 and CDR2 sequences are SGHVS and FQNEAQ. There are 17 residues in the CDR3. CDR3 protein: CASSPMGLAGGVDTQYF. CDR3 DNA sequence: TGTGCCAGCAGCCCGATGGGACTAGCGGGGGGGGTAGATACGCAGTATTTT.

This clone occurred once. The rearrangement links TRBV2 to TRBJ1-5; D call uncertain. This CDR3 has 14 residues. CDR1 SNHLY and CDR2 FYNNEI come from the germline V gene. Trimming pared 1 base from V and 2 bases from J, leaving 6 bases between. The CDR3 spells CASSEVSGNQPQHF. The CDR3 DNA sequence: TGTGCCAGCAGTGAAGTTTCAGGCAATCAGCCCCAGCATTTT.

The chain joins TRBV7-2 to TRBJ1-2; TRBD1 agrees at 8 bases. Germline loops: CDR1 SGHTA, CDR2 FQGNSA. This CDR3 has 13 amino acids. V shed 4 bases, J shed 7 bases, and the junction held 5 bases outside the gene matches. CDR3 amino acids: CASSSGRGLGYTF. The CDR3 bases are TGTGCCAGCAGCTCGGGCAGGGGGCTTGGCTACACCTTC.

The table lists this clone with a count of one. The rearrangement uses TRBV15 and TRBJ2-1, with D perhaps TRBD2 (6 bases). Trimming removed 5 bases at V and 9 bases at J, with 11 bases between. There are 12 residues in the CDR3. CDR1 is LNHNV and CDR2 is YYDKDF in the germline V gene (reference sequence). The CDR3: CATSGLASEQFF. CDR3 sequence (DNA): TGTGCCACCAGCGGCCTAGCGAGTGAGCAGTTCTTC.

On this clone: One end of the junction is discordant with germline, which a read error may explain. The J gene is TRBJ1-2, the V gene TRBV4-3; TRBD1 matches at 11 bases. This CDR3 is built from 15 residues. CDR1 is LGHNA and CDR2 is YSLEER in the germline V gene. Here the CDR3 DNA reads TGCGCCAACAGCTCGGACAGGGGGCCGTTCTATGGCTACACCTTC. It yields the protein CANSSDRGPFYGYTF.

The chain joins TRBV19 to TRBJ1-5; 8 bases align to TRBD1. Per the germline V gene, CDR1 is LNHDA and CDR2 is SQIVND (reference sequence). Trimming cost V 6 bases and J 5 bases; bases outside gene matches: 12. The CDR3 is 16 residues long. The CDR3 protein is CASSPFEYRGDQPQHF. CDR3 DNA sequence: TGTGCCAGTAGCCCATTCGAATACAGGGGGGATCAGCCCCAGCATTTT.

The chain uses TRBV6-5 and TRBJ2-3, with D possibly matching TRBD2 (5 bases). Looked up from germline, CDR1 is MNHEY and CDR2 is SVGAGI. CDR3 length: 15 residues. V was cut by 3 bases and J by 2 bases, with 12 bases left in between. The CDR3 region has the DNA TGTGCCAGCAGTTATTTAATGGAGGTCACAGATACGCAGTATTTT. This gives the protein CASSYLMEVTDTQYF.

The J gene is TRBJ2-7, the V gene TRBV21-1; the table's D call, TRBD2, was not checked against the DNA. TRBV21-1 corresponds to a pseudogene. The CDR3 extends over 14 amino acids. This CDR3 reads CASSRTSGFYEQYF. The CDR3 nucleotides read TGTGCCAGCAGCCGGACTAGCGGCTTCTACGAGCAGTACTTC.

This clone showed up just a few times. The V call is TRBV12-3 or TRBV12-4, the J call TRBJ2-1; D ambiguous. V lost 7 bases and J 5 bases, leaving 12 bases between the germline ends. There are 13 residues in the CDR3. The CDR3 loop reads CASKRSANNEQFF. CDR3 DNA sequence: TGTGCCAGCAAGCGCAGCGCCAACAATGAGCAGTTCTTC.

CDR3 region: CASRWDRAGGYTF. Written as DNA, the CDR3 is TGTGCCAGCAGATGGGACAGGGCTGGAGGCTACACCTTC. V gene TRBV6-5 combines with J gene TRBJ1-2; 9 bases align to TRBD1. The ends lost 6 bases at V and 8 bases at J; junction bases unmatched: 7. CDR1 is MNHEY and CDR2 is SVGAGI in the germline V gene. This CDR3 spans 13 amino acids.

The rearrangement links TRBV6-5 to TRBJ2-3; TRBD2 is a possible D gene (5 bases). The CDR3 spans 13 residues. CDR1 MNHEY and CDR2 SVGAGI come from the germline V gene. Trimming cost V 4 bases and J 1 base, with 6 bases left between them. The CDR3 region has the DNA TGTGCCAGCAGTTTGGGAGGCACAGATACGCAGTATTTT. It translates to CASSLGGTDTQYF.

The J gene is TRBJ1-2, the V gene TRBV5-1, with no clear D. The CDR3 sequence is 14 residues long. The V gene lost 2 bases and the J gene lost 8 bases, with 16 bases spanning the gap. Germline assignment: CDR1 SGHRS and CDR2 YFSETQ. The DNA of the CDR3 is TGCGCCAGCAGCTTTGACGGGAGGGCGGGGGGCTACACCTTC. Translation: CASSFDGRAGGYTF.

This clone occurred a few times. The chain links TRBV6-2 or TRBV6-3 to TRBJ1-3; 7 bases match TRBD1. Looked up from germline, CDR1 is MNHEY and CDR2 is SVGEGT. This CDR3 comprises 15 residues. J lost 3 bases, V lost 2 bases, and 4 bases had no gene match. This CDR3 is CASSYQGGHGNTIYF. The DNA for the CDR3 is TGTGCCAGCAGTTACCAGGGGGGACATGGAAACACCATATATTTT.

The rearrangement links TRBV5-5 to TRBJ2-7; D unclear. Germline CDR1 and CDR2: SGHKS and YYEKEE (reference sequence). The V gene lost 4 bases and the J gene lost 6 bases, with 17 bases spanning the gap. The CDR3 length is 14 residues. In DNA, the CDR3 is TGTGCCAGCAGCACCCCTTCGGCAGCTAGCGAGCAGTACTTC. It encodes CASSTPSAASEQYF.

The table lists this clone with a few counts. The V call is TRBV10-3, the J call TRBJ1-1; 7 bases agree with TRBD1. The germline CDR1 and CDR2 sequences are ENHRY and SYGVKD. The CDR3 length is 14 residues. J was trimmed by 1 base and V by 4 bases; bases with no gene match: 3. This chain's CDR3 is CAISAGTANTEAFF. In DNA, the CDR3 is TGTGCCATCAGTGCAGGGACAGCGAACACTGAAGCTTTCTTT.

V gene TRBV7-8 combines with J gene TRBJ2-5, with D perhaps matching TRBD2 (5 bases). The CDR3 runs to 14 residues. From germline, CDR1 is SGHVS and CDR2 FQNEAQ. V was trimmed by 5 bases and J by 5 bases, leaving 15 bases between them. CDR3 protein: CASSPTRKRETQYF. DNA of the CDR3: TGTGCCAGCAGCCCGACAAGAAAGCGGGAGACCCAGTACTTC.

The J gene is TRBJ2-1, the V gene TRBV20-1; D possibly corresponds to TRBD1 (6 bases). Germline CDR1 DFQATT, CDR2 SNEGSKA (reference sequence). The CDR3 is made up of 11 amino acids. Trimming left V 0 bases short and J 10 bases short, with 7 bases between. CDR3 nucleotides: TGCAGTGCTAGAGAAGGGGGAGAGCAGTTCTTC. Its translation: CSAREGGEQFF.